The text below deals with one T cell receptor (beta chain). Its antigen target is currently unknown. Base qualities are not provided; no much larger clone lies one nucleotide away. The data belong to a study of cytomegalovirus exposure and HLA in healthy donors (dated by TCRdb to the late 2010s). Regarding the study in general: An earlier analysis of roughly 500 of the donors reported under 300 Gb of sequence data and 95 million to 140 million unique TCR beta sequences obtained from about 170 million T cells. Because of strong linkage in the cohort, 4 to 6 DR-DQ haplotypes were treated as single units for association and clustering. A later analysis re-examined previously published TCR beta repertoires from roughly 650 donors and added high-resolution HLA genotyping to investigate patterns of TCR occurrence. Rather than using new phenotypic data, the later analysis identified candidate immune exposures from TCR beta sequences and from how often those sequences occurred across donors. Donor age, sex, ethnicity and CMV serostatus were compiled together with the repertoire data. The aim of the study was to test whether cataloging public T cell receptors could identify signatures of past pathogen exposure. On average, roughly 240,000 unique TCR beta nucleotide sequences were sequenced per donor among fewer than 500 genotyped donors of the cohort, with roughly a sixth of those sequences being non-productive. The study used immunosequencing to profile the T cell repertoires of approximately 690 subjects and linked those repertoires to cytomegalovirus serostatus. Typing coverage varied by locus: about 620-630 donors for A, B, C, DRB1 and DQB1; approximately 500 for DQA1; around 610 for DPA1; 400 to 480 for DPB1. An earlier analysis of around 580 of the donors used high-throughput TCR beta sequencing to judge whether each TCR beta V gene segment behaved as functional or pseudogenic. An early release that covered about 600 HLA-typed donors contained 300 to 350 gigabases of sequencing data and some 87 million unique TCR sequences. In addition to the first cohort of roughly 670 subjects, a separate validation cohort of around 110 different subjects was used. HLA typing covered class I and class II loci at four-digit resolution. High-throughput TCR immunosequencing, statistical association of individual TCRs with disease status, and machine learning were combined to predict cytomegalovirus infection status. Of the approximately 400 genotyped donors, 80% to 90% were placed in the genetic ancestry cluster associated with self-reported Caucasian donors. A later genetic analysis used genome-wide SNP genotypes for about 65% of the roughly 700 donors, treating that subset as a discovery cohort. All discovery cohort repertoires had been generated using a single sequencing platform.

The library was produced with the immunoSEQ multiplex PCR assay. The multiplex PCR relied on a mix of 60 forward primers for TCR Vbeta segments and 13 reverse primers for TCR Jbeta segments. The CDR3 region of rearranged TCR beta genes was amplified from genomic DNA by a multiplex PCR assay. Amplified TCR beta libraries were sequenced as 87-base-pair reads on the Illumina HiSeq System. The paper's processing steps were these. A later analysis counted 65 million to 90 million unique TCR beta chains across the 666 repertoires, and around 9.9 million of these chains were shared by at least two donors. Raw reads were error-corrected and collapsed into unique sequences by a nearest-neighbor algorithm in which closely related sequences were merged to remove PCR and sequencing errors. V, D and J gene segments were assigned by aligning CDR3 sequences to IMGT reference sequences. Each retained sequence needed at least a six-nucleotide match to both a V gene segment and a J gene segment. Rearrangements were called productive when the CDR3 lacked stop codons and stayed in frame with V and J; all others were non-productive. CDR3 was defined by IMGT convention, running from the second conserved V-encoded cysteine to the conserved J-encoded phenylalanine. Sequences without an unambiguous match to a single V gene segment were excluded from the earlier analysis of 450 to 650 of the donors. In an earlier analysis of a few hundred of the donors, V segments were called functional above 56.7% productive rearrangements and were called segregating when the between-donor standard deviation exceeded 5%. A statistical classification framework was built to diagnose cytomegalovirus status from the catalog of TCR beta chain sequences. A later analysis assigned V and J genes by comparing TCR nucleotide sequences with IMGT/GENE-DB human TR gene sequences. A later analysis assigned CDR3 sequences and most-parsimonious VDJ recombination scenarios with the TCRdist pipeline. In a later analysis, each TCR beta chain was defined by its CDR3 amino acid sequence together with its V-gene family, and reads without a unique V-gene family were excluded. A later analysis removed over 500 highly shared, low-generation-probability nucleotide sequences to deal with suspected cross-contamination and a sequencing artifact. For each public chain, a later analysis derived a clonal expansion index from normalized ranks of inferred template counts within each repertoire. A later analysis computed generation probabilities with a VDJ recombination model fitted to out-of-frame rearrangements, and checked the results against IGoR. In a later analysis, TCR-TCR, TCR-HLA and TCR-CMV co-occurrence was scored with hypergeometric tests, and a repertoire-size bias correction was applied to TCR pairs. A later analysis estimated false discovery rates by permuting HLA or CMV assignments 20 times. A later analysis grouped co-occurring TCRs with DBSCAN, adding TCRdist sequence similarity when clustering within HLA-allele-positive subsets. For co-occurrence clustering, repertoires with fewer than 30,000 or more than 120,000 public chains were excluded, along with about five repertoires with anomalous nucleotide sharing. TCRdb obtained this table from immuneACCESS and retained in-frame rearrangements with V and J assigned. These tables miss some clones; where compared with another copy, unresolved V genes account for less than half of the shortfall, and the remainder is unexplained. The DNA gave D and trimming, while V, J and clone size come from that table. The sample has 85,000 to 100,000 clones on record, approximately 85% of them singletons. Over 5% of the sample is held by the ten biggest clonotypes.

The cohort comprised approximately 700 healthy bone marrow donors. All cohort members were sampled while nominally healthy, although unrecorded immune exposures were likely present. The donor was CMV seropositive and was included in the group of almost 300 seropositive cohort members. A peripheral blood sample was collected from each donor, and TCR beta sequencing was performed on peripheral blood mononuclear cells. Genomic DNA was extracted from the blood cell samples with the Qiagen DNeasy Blood Extraction Kit. Overall results and qualifications from the work: This cohort had only TCR beta chains sequenced, and the lack of alpha or paired-chain data limited which features could be detected. A later genetic analysis associated a missense DCLRE1C variant with V-gene and J-gene trimming of TCR beta chains, and an independent cohort replicated the association. Three of the identified cytomegalovirus-associated TCR beta chains were confirmed in vitro to be specific for cytomegalovirus antigens. The classifier was reported to diagnose cytomegalovirus status with high specificity and sensitivity in both the original and validation cohorts. The study gave a list of roughly 150 TCR beta chains associated with cytomegalovirus. Linkage disequilibrium might explain the correlated functional status among segregating V segments, but an unknown experimental factor could not be ruled out. According to a later analysis, most CMV-associated TCR beta chains appeared to be HLA-restricted, and the HLA associations seemed to be driven largely by CMV exposure. The sequencing pipeline was judged likely to have produced a cluster of highly shared sequence variants as a technical artifact. HLA typing was unavailable for some donors at each locus, so association tests used only the typed subset. At a false discovery rate of 0.05, a later analysis linked some 18,000 TCR beta sequences to specific HLA alleles. Because counts were too low, roughly 16 rarely observed V segments, including chromosome 9 orphons, were excluded from the earlier analysis of several hundred of the donors. A later analysis reported that several top co-occurrence clusters appeared linked to parvovirus B19, influenza, CMV and Epstein-Barr virus. The authors suggested that the approach could potentially be generalized to other disease states and immunological phenotypes. When HLA alleles, especially DR and DQ, strongly co-occurred, attributing TCR associations to individual alleles was difficult. In a later analysis, TCR association rates were found to vary across HLA loci, with the most associated TCRs seen for DRB1 alleles and the fewest for HLA-C alleles. The presence/absence analyses assumed that sequencing depth was roughly uniform across donors, and that assumption may not be true. A further reported finding was that TCR beta sequences accurately predicted the HLA-A and HLA-B alleles for most subjects in the first cohort. For the cohort, immune exposure information was limited to CMV serostatus. Compared with the 666-donor mean, donors in an Asian-associated ancestry cluster had fewer N-insertions in productive TCRs, according to a later genetic analysis. Compared with equally common non-associated chains, HLA-associated TCR beta chains in a later analysis were more clonally expanded and had lower generation probabilities. Most TCR sequences were seen in very few donors, while some public TCRs were found in many individuals. Some IMGT-functional V segments, including TRBV6-2 and TRBV6-3, could not be distinguished by the 87-base-pair reads and were therefore excluded. Broadly in line with IMGT annotations, most TCR beta V segments showed up in productive rearrangements about 90% or about 30% of the time in an earlier analysis of 450 to 600 of the donors.

Its CDR3 holds 17 amino acids, cysteine through phenylalanine. Kept here is only the CDR3 DNA, which spans 51 bases and is read in frame from base 1. Trimming takes 4 bases from V and 1 base from J, and the germline ends sit 17 bases apart. CDR1 and CDR2 are drawn from the germline V gene: LGHNA, YNFKEQ. The V and J segments used are TRBV4-2 and TRBJ2-1, and perhaps TRBD1 as D gene, on 6 matching bases. This sequence was found in a young woman in good health and CMV-seropositive. The sequenced material came from PBMCs. Read as DNA, the sequence is TGTGCCAGCAGCCGGTTTCCGGGACAAGGGTCCTACAATGAGCAGTTCTTC. It codes for CASSRFPGQGSYNEQFF.